Each of the 30 T cell receptor beta chains below was sequenced from the same sample in a study of a mutant IDH1 vaccine in newly diagnosed glioma. Data came from immunoSEQ multiplex PCR; TCRdb stores just in-frame clones and leaves some out. This table has 85,000 to 100,000 clones, around 90% appearing once. Time point given: baseline, week 1 (first vaccination visit). The treatment is: pre-vaccination baseline after standard-of-care therapy. Material: PBMCs, obtained from a glioma patient treated with radiotherapy, temozolomide or both. The receptors derive from a woman in her forties or fifties with glioma.

A remark on this clone: One junction end disagrees with the germline gene, perhaps due to a read error. The V call is TRBV30, the J call TRBJ2-3; no clear D gene. The CDR3 has 13 residues. The germline V gene has CDR1 GTSNPN and CDR2 SVGIG (reference sequence). CDR3 region: CAWSVLSKDTQYF. CDR3 bases: TGTGCCTGGAGTGTTCTTAGCAAAGATACGCAGTATTTT. Based on the CDR3 plus reference TRBV30 and TRBJ2-3, the full variable domain is SQTIHQWPATLVQPVGSPLSLECTVEGTSNPNLYWYRQAAGRGLQLLFYSVGIGQISSEVPQNLSASRPQDRQFILSSKKLLLSDSGFYLCAWSVLSKDTQYFGPGTRLTVL.

This sequence joins TRBV12-5 and TRBJ2-2, with D perhaps matching TRBD1 (6 bases). Germline V gene sequence: CDR1 LGHNT, CDR2 FRNRAP. The V and J ends lost 3 bases and 2 bases respectively, with 16 bases between them. There are 17 residues in the CDR3. The CDR3 DNA is TGTGCTAGTGGTTTTTGGGTCGACAGGAGAAACACCGGGGAGCTGTTTTTT. It encodes CASGFWVDRRNTGELFF.

A remark on this clone: The junction departs from germline at one end; a sequencing error may be responsible. This rearrangement joins TRBV19 to TRBJ2-5, with D perhaps TRBD1 (6 bases). Germline CDR1 reads LNHDA; CDR2 reads SQIVND (reference sequence). This CDR3 has 17 residues. The CDR3 sequence is CASSIDWPGHLQEAQYF. The DNA of the CDR3 is TGTGCCAGTAGTATAGACTGGCCGGGACACCTCCAAGAGGCCCAGTACTTC.

This chain connects TRBV6-1 to TRBJ1-5; D call uncertain. V was pared by 1 base and J by 4 bases, with 8 bases between. Germline V gene lookup returns CDR1 MNHNS and CDR2 SASEGT. CDR3 length: 14 amino acids. For the CDR3, the DNA is TGTGCCAGCAGTGAAGGCAGTGCAAATCAGCCCCAGCATTTT. Translation: CASSEGSANQPQHF.

V usage is TRBV29-1 and J usage is TRBJ2-5; D is perhaps TRBD1 (6 bases). The V gene lost 4 bases and the J gene lost 2 bases, with 11 bases spanning the gap. Per the germline V gene, CDR1 is SQVTM and CDR2 is ANQGSEA. CDR3 length: 13 residues. CDR3 coding DNA: TGCAGCGTTGCGGGGACACCTCAAGAGACCCAGTACTTC. It codes for CSVAGTPQETQYF.

The V and J genes are TRBV4-1 and TRBJ2-3; 7 positions agree with TRBD1. Unmatched junction bases numbered 6, after V lost 1 base and J lost 2 bases. CDR3 size: 16 residues. Germline CDR1 and CDR2: MGHRA and YSYEKL. CDR3 protein: CASSQVSTGPTDTQYF. CDR3 coding DNA: TGCGCCAGCAGCCAAGTCTCGACAGGGCCCACAGATACGCAGTATTTT.

The chain carries TRBV10-3 and TRBJ2-7; a weak D match, TRBD1 (6 bases). CDR3 size: 13 residues. The germline V gene has CDR1 ENHRY and CDR2 SYGVKD. Deletions cut 1 base from V and 5 bases from J, with 9 bases between. CDR3 sequence: CAISELRGNEQYF. The CDR3 region has the DNA TGTGCCATCAGTGAGTTGAGGGGGAACGAGCAGTACTTC.

The chain combines TRBV7-8 with TRBJ2-7, with D tentatively TRBD2 (6 bases). CDR1 SGHVS and CDR2 FQNEAQ come from the germline V gene. Trimming stripped 0 bases from V and 2 bases from J, with 8 bases between. The CDR3 consists of 14 residues. The CDR3, as DNA: TGTGCCAGCAGCTTAGCCGGGAGACCCTACGAGCAGTACTTC. Its protein product is CASSLAGRPYEQYF.

This clone was seen once. The chain has TRBV6-5 and TRBJ2-7, with TRBD1 matching 8 bases. The CDR3 length is 16 residues. Looked up from germline, CDR1 is MNHEY and CDR2 is SVGAGI. J gave up 2 bases and V 2 bases, and 8 bases lay outside the gene matches. The CDR3 DNA reads as TGTGCCAGCAGTTACGCTTCGACAGGGGTCCCCTACGAGCAGTACTTC. Protein product: CASSYASTGVPYEQYF.

The V gene is TRBV30, the J gene TRBJ2-7; D gene ambiguous. This CDR3 has 14 residues. Germline lookup yields CDR1 GTSNPN and CDR2 SVGIG (reference sequence). V shed 3 bases and J shed 2 bases, with 14 bases lying between them. CDR3 sequence: CAWRPWGDPYEQYF. CDR3 nucleotides: TGTGCCTGGAGACCATGGGGTGACCCCTACGAGCAGTACTTC. The full variable domain, its missing parts supplied by reference TRBV30 and TRBJ2-7, is SQTIHQWPATLVQPVGSPLSLECTVEGTSNPNLYWYRQAAGRGLQLLFYSVGIGQISSEVPQNLSASRPQDRQFILSSKKLLLSDSGFYLCAWRPWGDPYEQYFGPGTRLTVT.

This chain uses TRBV27 with TRBJ2-6; 7 nucleotides match TRBD1. There are 15 residues in the CDR3. Trimming at V came to 2 bases and at J to 2 bases, leaving 0 bases not matched to a gene. CDR1 and CDR2 (germline): MNHEY, SMNVEV (reference sequence). CDR3 coding DNA: TGTGCCAGCAGTTTACAGGGGGCTGGGGCCAACGTCCTGACTTTC. Its translation: CASSLQGAGANVLTF.

The J gene is TRBJ2-2, the V gene TRBV5-1; no firm D call. The CDR3 runs 15 residues. Trimming stripped 6 bases from V and 1 base from J, with 13 bases between. Germline CDR1 and CDR2: SGHRS and YFSETQ. The CDR3 bases are TGCGCCAGCACGTCCCAGACGGGGAACACCGGGGAGCTGTTTTTT. The encoded protein is CASTSQTGNTGELFF.

V and J are TRBV15 and TRBJ1-2, with 8 bases aligning to TRBD1. CDR3 length: 13 amino acids. V lost 3 bases and J lost 4; bases outside the gene matches: 1. Looked up from germline, CDR1 is LNHNV and CDR2 is YYDKDF (reference sequence). CDR3 sequence (DNA): TGTGCCACCAGCAGTGGACAGGGCTATGGCTACACCTTC. This translates into CATSSGQGYGYTF.

The J gene is TRBJ2-5, the V gene TRBV5-1; TRBD1 aligns across 7 bases. With V trimmed by 1 base and J by 4 bases, 7 bases remained unmatched. The CDR3 is made up of 15 amino acids. Germline V gene lookup returns CDR1 SGHRS and CDR2 YFSETQ. The CDR3, as DNA: TGCGCCAGCAGCTTGAGGGCAGGGGGTCTAGAGACCCAGTACTTC. This sequence encodes CASSLRAGGLETQYF.

The rearrangement uses TRBV4-2 and TRBJ2-3; maybe TRBD2 (6 bases). V was clipped by 1 base and J by 1 base, with 12 bases between them. The CDR3 has 16 residues. The germline V gene encodes CDR1 LGHNA and CDR2 YNFKEQ. The CDR3 loop is CASSQGGGYRTDTQYF. The CDR3 region has the DNA TGTGCCAGCAGCCAAGGGGGAGGCTATCGCACAGATACGCAGTATTTT.

This chain links TRBV10-3 with TRBJ2-7, with TRBD2 as a possible D gene (7 bases). From germline, CDR1 is ENHRY and CDR2 SYGVKD. The CDR3 sequence is 12 residues long. V was pared by 3 bases and J by 6 bases, with 9 bases between. CDR3 DNA sequence: TGTGCCATCAGTGACGGGGGGCGCGAGCAGTACTTC. Its protein is CAISDGGREQYF.

This clone was observed a single time. This chain uses TRBV28 with TRBJ2-2; D gene uncertain. Germline V gene data show CDR1 as MDHEN and CDR2 as SYDVKM. V shed 3 bases and J shed 0 bases, with 5 bases lying between them. There are 14 residues in the CDR3. The CDR3 loop reads CASSFFPNTGELFF. Written as DNA, the CDR3 is TGTGCCAGCAGTTTTTTTCCGAACACCGGGGAGCTGTTTTTT.

V usage is TRBV4-2 and J usage is TRBJ2-7; D is undetermined. The CDR3 has 12 residues. V dropped 0 bases and J dropped 2 bases, with 2 bases sitting between them. Germline CDR1 reads LGHNA; CDR2 reads YNFKEQ. The CDR3 nucleotides are TGTGCCAGCAGCCAAGATGCCTACGAGCAGTACTTC. Amino acids: CASSQDAYEQYF.

V gene TRBV16 combines with J gene TRBJ2-1, with no clear D. Trimming removed 0 bases from V and 7 bases from J, with 7 bases in between. CDR1 is KGHSY and CDR2 is FQNENV in the germline V gene. This CDR3 has 13 residues. For the CDR3, the DNA is TGTGCCAGCAGCCAATCGATTAGTAATGAGCAGTTCTTC. Its translation: CASSQSISNEQFF. The variable domain in full, completed from reference TRBV16 and TRBJ2-1, reads GEEVAQTPKHLVRGEGQKAKLYCAPIKGHSYVFWYQQVLKNEFKFLISFQNENVFDETGMPKERFSAKCLPNSPCSLEIQATKLEDSAVYFCASSQSISNEQFFGPGTRLTVL.

The gene calls are TRBV7-2 and TRBJ1-5, with TRBD1 matching 7 bases. In germline, CDR1 is SGHTA, CDR2 FQGNSA. This CDR3 comprises 15 residues. The V and J ends lost 1 base and 7 bases, in that order; junction bases with no gene match: 7. Here the CDR3 reads CASSLETGRYQPQHF. The CDR3 region has the DNA TGTGCCAGCAGCTTAGAGACAGGGAGGTACCAGCCCCAGCATTTT.

The chain joins TRBV4-1 to TRBJ1-5; D is unclear. The CDR3 has 16 residues. Trimming stripped 2 bases from V and 0 bases from J, with 11 bases between. The V gene's germline CDR1 is MGHRA and CDR2 YSYEKL. The CDR3: CASSQSAGCSNQPQHF. The CDR3 DNA follows: TGCGCCAGCAGCCAATCTGCTGGATGTAGCAATCAGCCCCAGCATTTT.

This chain connects TRBV11-2 to TRBJ2-7, with D tentatively TRBD1 (5 bases). The CDR3 consists of 14 residues. V was cut by 5 bases and J by 3 bases, with 14 bases left in between. The germline gives CDR1 SGHAT, CDR2 FQNNGV. CDR3 loop: CASSPLPRVYEQYF. As DNA, the CDR3 is TGTGCCAGCAGCCCCCTCCCCAGGGTCTACGAGCAGTACTTC.

The V call is TRBV5-1, the J call TRBJ2-2; tentatively, D is TRBD1 (6 bases). The CDR3 runs to 16 residues. Germline loops: CDR1 SGHRS, CDR2 YFSETQ. The V end was cut by 1 base, the J end by 6 bases, with 16 bases between. CDR3 DNA sequence: TGCGCCAGCAGCTTGACCTACAGGGAAGGTGCCGGGGAGCTGTTTTTT. It translates to CASSLTYREGAGELFF.

The CDR3 loop reads CASSLDLASGRDSEQFF. The CDR3 region has the DNA TGTGCCAGCAGCTTAGATCTGGCTAGCGGGAGGGACAGTGAGCAGTTCTTC. V usage is TRBV11-3 and J usage is TRBJ2-1; 12 nucleotides match TRBD2. This CDR3 has 17 residues. Unmatched junction bases numbered 9, after V lost 0 bases and J lost 9 bases. Germline V gene lookup returns CDR1 SGHNT and CDR2 YENEEA.

The chain has TRBV6-7 and TRBJ2-1; D might be TRBD2 (6 bases). TRBV6-7 is marked as an open reading frame, function uncertain. With 4 bases removed from V and 6 bases from J, the gap between germline ends came to 10 bases. The CDR3 is 13 amino acids. The CDR3 protein is CASSWGERNEQFF. The CDR3 bases are TGTGCCAGCAGTTGGGGGGAACGCAATGAGCAGTTCTTC.

About this clone itself: One end of the junction is discordant with germline, which a read error may explain. The chain links TRBV7-7 to TRBJ2-7, with D possibly matching TRBD1 (6 bases). The CDR3 runs to 14 residues. Germline lookup yields CDR1 SSHAT and CDR2 FNYEAQ (reference sequence). This CDR3 reads CASSLSTGSREQYF. The CDR3 region has the DNA TGTGCTAGCAGCTTATCCACAGGGTCAAGGGAGCAGTACTTC.

The chain couples TRBV1 to TRBJ1-2; the D call TRBD1 from the table was never checked on the DNA. TRBV1 is assigned pseudogene status. This CDR3 region has 16 residues. CDR3 loop: CTSSQAGEAGCYGYTF. DNA for the CDR3: TGCACCAGCAGCCAGGCCGGCGAGGCAGGGTGCTATGGCTACACCTTC.

The chain carries TRBV28 and TRBJ2-7; TRBD2 aligns across 13 bases. There are 18 residues in the CDR3. The germline V gene encodes CDR1 MDHEN and CDR2 SYDVKM. Trimming took 6 bases from V and 9 from J; bases not matched to a gene: 20. CDR3 coding DNA: TGTGCCAGCAGGTCGTCGGGACTGCCGGGACTAGCGGGACGGGTGCAGTACTTC. Translation: CASRSSGLPGLAGRVQYF.

The gene calls are TRBV20-1 and TRBJ2-2; D is uncertain. The CDR3 totals 11 residues. Germline-derived CDR1 and CDR2 are DFQATT and SNEGSKA (reference sequence). V was clipped by 1 base and J by 4 bases, with 1 base between them. CDR3 loop: CSARATGELFF. CDR3 DNA sequence: TGCAGTGCTAGAGCCACCGGGGAGCTGTTTTTT.

This chain uses TRBV6-1 with TRBJ1-1; possibly TRBD1 for D (5 bases). The CDR3 has 15 amino acids. Between the trimmed V and J ends, which lost 6 bases and 4 bases, there was a span of 18 bases. Germline V gives CDR1 MNHNS, CDR2 SASEGT. DNA for the CDR3: TGTGCCAGCAGAGGGAGAAGGGGTGACAGCACTGAAGCTTTCTTT. The encoded protein is CASRGRRGDSTEAFF.